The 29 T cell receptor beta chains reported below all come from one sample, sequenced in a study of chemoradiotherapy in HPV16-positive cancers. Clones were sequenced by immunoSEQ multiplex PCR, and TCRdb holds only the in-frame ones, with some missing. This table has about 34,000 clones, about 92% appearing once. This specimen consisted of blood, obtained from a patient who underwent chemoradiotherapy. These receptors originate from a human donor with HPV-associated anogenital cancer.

The CDR3 here is CASSLRGLAQYF. CDR3 nucleotides: TGTGCCAGCAGCTTAAGGGGGCTGGCGCAGTACTTC. The V and J genes are TRBV7-2 and TRBJ2-7; 7 nucleotides line up with TRBD1. Per the germline V gene, CDR1 is SGHTA and CDR2 is FQGNSA. V was pared by 2 bases and J by 9 bases, with 4 bases of the junction left unmatched. This CDR3 comprises 12 residues. Filled out from reference TRBV7-2 and TRBJ2-7, the complete variable domain reads GAGVSQSPSNKVTEKGKDVELRCDPISGHTALYWYRQSLGQGLEFLIYFQGNSAPDKSGLPSDRFSAERTGGSVSTLTIQRTQQEDSAVYLCASSLRGLAQYFGPGTRLTVT.

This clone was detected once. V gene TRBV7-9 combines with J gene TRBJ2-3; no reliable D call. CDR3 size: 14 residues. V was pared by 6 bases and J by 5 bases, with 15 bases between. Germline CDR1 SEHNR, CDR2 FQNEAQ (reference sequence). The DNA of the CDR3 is TGTGCCAGCAGTCACTCGGGTAGGAAAGATACGCAGTATTTT. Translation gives CASSHSGRKDTQYF.

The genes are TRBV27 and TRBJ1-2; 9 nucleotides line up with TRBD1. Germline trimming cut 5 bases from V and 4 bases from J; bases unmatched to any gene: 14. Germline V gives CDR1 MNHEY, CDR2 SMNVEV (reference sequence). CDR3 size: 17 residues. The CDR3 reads CASSRAGGGTGIYGYTF. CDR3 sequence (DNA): TGTGCCAGCAGTCGAGCGGGTGGCGGGACAGGGATCTATGGCTACACCTTC.

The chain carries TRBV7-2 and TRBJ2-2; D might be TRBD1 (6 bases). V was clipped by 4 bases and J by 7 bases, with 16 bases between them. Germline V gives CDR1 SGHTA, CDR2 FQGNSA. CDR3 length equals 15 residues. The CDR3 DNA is TGTGCCAGCAGCTCCGGGACAACTACGGGCGGGGAGCTGTTTTTT. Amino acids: CASSSGTTTGGELFF.

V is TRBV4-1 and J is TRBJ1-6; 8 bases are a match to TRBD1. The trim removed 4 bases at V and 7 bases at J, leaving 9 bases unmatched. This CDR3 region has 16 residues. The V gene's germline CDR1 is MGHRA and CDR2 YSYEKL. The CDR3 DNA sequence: TGCGCCAGCAGCCCGACAGGGGATCGTGGAAATTCACCCCTCCACTTT. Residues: CASSPTGDRGNSPLHF.

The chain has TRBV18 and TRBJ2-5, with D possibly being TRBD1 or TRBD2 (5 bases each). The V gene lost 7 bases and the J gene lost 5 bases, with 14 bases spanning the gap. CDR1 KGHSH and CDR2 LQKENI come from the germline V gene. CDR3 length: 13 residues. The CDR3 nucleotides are TGTGCCAGCTACCCCGGCAGGGACGAGACCCAGTACTTC. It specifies CASYPGRDETQYF. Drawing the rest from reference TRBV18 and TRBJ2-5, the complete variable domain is NAGVMQNPRHLVRRRGQEARLRCSPMKGHSHVYWYRQLPEEGLKFMVYLQKENIIDESGMPKERFSAEFPKEGPSILRIQQVVRGDSAAYFCASYPGRDETQYFGPGTRLLVL.

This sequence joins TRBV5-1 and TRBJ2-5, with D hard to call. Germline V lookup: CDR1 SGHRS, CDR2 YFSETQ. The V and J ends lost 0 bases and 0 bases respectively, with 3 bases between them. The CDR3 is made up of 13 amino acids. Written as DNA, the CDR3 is TGCGCCAGCAGCTTGGGGAACCAAGAGACCCAGTACTTC. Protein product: CASSLGNQETQYF.

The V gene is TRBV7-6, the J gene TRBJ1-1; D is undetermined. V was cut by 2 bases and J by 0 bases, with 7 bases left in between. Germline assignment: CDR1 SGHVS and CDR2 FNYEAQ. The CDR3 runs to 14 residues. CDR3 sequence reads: CASSLSTMNTEAFF. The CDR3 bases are TGTGCCAGCAGCTTAAGTACCATGAACACTGAAGCTTTCTTT.

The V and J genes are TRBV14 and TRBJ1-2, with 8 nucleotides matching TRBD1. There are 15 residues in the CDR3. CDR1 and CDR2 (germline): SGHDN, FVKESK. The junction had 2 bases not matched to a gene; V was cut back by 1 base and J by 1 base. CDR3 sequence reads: CASSQATGGNYGYTF. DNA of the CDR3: TGTGCCAGCAGCCAAGCTACAGGGGGTAACTATGGCTACACCTTC.

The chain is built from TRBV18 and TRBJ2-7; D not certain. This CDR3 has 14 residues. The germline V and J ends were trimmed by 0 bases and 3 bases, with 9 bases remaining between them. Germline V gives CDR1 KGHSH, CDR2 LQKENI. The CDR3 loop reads CASSPPEPVYEQYF. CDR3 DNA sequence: TGTGCCAGCTCACCACCCGAGCCAGTCTACGAGCAGTACTTC.

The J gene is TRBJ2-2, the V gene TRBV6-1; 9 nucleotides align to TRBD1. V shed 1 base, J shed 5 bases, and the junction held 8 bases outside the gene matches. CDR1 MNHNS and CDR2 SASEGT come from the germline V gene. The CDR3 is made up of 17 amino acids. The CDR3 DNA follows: TGTGCCAGCAGTGAAGGGGGGACAGGGAGGAGAACCGGGGAGCTGTTTTTT. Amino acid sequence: CASSEGGTGRRTGELFF.

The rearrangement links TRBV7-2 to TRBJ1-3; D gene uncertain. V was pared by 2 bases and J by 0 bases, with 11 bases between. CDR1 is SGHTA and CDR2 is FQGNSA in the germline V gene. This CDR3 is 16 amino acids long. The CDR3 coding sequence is TGTGCCAGCAGCTTAAATCTCGGGATCTCTGGAAACACCATATATTTT. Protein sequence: CASSLNLGISGNTIYF.

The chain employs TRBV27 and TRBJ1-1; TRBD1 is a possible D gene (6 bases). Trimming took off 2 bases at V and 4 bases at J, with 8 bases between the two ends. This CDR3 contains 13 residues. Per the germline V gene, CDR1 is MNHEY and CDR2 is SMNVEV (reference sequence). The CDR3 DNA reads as TGTGCCAGCAGTTTAGGAGGGGGCACTGAAGCTTTCTTT. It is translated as CASSLGGGTEAFF.

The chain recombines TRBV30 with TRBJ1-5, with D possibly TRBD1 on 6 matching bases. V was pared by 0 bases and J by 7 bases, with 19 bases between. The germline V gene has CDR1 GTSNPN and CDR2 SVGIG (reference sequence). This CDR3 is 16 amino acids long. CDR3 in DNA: TGTGCCTGGAGTGTACGATTTCGGGCAGGGGAACAGCCCCAGCATTTT. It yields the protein CAWSVRFRAGEQPQHF.

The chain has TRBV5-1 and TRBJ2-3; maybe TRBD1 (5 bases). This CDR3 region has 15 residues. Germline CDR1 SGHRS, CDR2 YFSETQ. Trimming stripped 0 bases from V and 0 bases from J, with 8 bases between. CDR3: CASSLAGPSTDTQYF. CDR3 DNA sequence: TGCGCCAGCAGCTTGGCAGGGCCAAGCACAGATACGCAGTATTTT.

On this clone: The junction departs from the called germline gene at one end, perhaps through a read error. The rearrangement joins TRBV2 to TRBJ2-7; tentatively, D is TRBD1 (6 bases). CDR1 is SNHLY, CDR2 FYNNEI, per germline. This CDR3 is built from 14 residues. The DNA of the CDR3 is TGTGCCAGCAGGGAAGGGGGAACGGCCTACGAGCAGTACTTC. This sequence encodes CASREGGTAYEQYF.

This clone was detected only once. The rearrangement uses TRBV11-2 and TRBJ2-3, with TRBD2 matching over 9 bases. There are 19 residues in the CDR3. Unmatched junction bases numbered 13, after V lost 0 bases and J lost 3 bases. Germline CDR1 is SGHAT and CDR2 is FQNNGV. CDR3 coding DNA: TGTGCCAGCAGCTTAGAGGGCCGGGTAGCGGGGGTGAAGACAGATACGCAGTATTTT. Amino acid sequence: CASSLEGRVAGVKTDTQYF.

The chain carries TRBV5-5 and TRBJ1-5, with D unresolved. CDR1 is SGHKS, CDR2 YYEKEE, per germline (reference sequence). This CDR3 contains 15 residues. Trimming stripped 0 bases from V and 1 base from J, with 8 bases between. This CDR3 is CASSLDWPSNQPQHF. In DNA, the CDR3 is TGTGCCAGCAGCTTGGATTGGCCGAGCAATCAGCCCCAGCATTTT.

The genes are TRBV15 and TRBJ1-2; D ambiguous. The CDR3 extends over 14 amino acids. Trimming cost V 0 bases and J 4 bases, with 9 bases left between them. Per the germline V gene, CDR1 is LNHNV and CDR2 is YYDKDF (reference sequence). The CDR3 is CATSRDGVGYGYTF. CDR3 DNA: TGTGCCACCAGCAGAGATGGGGTTGGCTATGGCTACACCTTC.

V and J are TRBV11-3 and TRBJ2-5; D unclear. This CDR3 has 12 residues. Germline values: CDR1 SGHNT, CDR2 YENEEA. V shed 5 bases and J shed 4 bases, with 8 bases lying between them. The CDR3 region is CASSPSLETQYF. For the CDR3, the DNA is TGTGCCAGCAGCCCCAGCCTAGAGACCCAGTACTTC.

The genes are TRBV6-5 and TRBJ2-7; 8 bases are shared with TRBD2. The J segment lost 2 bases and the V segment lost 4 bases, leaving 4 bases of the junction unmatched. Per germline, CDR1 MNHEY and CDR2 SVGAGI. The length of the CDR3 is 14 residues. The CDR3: CASSLPGLAYEQYF. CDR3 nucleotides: TGTGCCAGCAGTTTGCCGGGACTAGCCTACGAGCAGTACTTC.

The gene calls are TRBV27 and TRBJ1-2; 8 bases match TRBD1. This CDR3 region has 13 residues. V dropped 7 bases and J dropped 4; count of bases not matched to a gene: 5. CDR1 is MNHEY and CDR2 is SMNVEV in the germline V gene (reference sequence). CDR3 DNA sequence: TGTGCCAGCACCTCAACAGGGGGCTATGGCTACACCTTC. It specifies CASTSTGGYGYTF.

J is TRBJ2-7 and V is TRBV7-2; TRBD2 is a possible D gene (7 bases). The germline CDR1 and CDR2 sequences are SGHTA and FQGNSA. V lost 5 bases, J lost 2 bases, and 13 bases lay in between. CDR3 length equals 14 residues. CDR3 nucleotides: TGTGCCAGCAGCCCGGGAGGACAGCCCTACGAGCAGTACTTC. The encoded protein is CASSPGGQPYEQYF. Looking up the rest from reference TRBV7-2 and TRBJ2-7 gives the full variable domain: GAGVSQSPSNKVTEKGKDVELRCDPISGHTALYWYRQSLGQGLEFLIYFQGNSAPDKSGLPSDRFSAERTGGSVSTLTIQRTQQEDSAVYLCASSPGGQPYEQYFGPGTRLTVT.

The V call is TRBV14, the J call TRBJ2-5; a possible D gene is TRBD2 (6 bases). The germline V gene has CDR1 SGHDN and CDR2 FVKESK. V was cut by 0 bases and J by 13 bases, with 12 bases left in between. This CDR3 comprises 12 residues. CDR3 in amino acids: CASSQDRAGTYF. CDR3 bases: TGTGCCAGCAGCCAAGATAGGGCGGGGACGTACTTC.

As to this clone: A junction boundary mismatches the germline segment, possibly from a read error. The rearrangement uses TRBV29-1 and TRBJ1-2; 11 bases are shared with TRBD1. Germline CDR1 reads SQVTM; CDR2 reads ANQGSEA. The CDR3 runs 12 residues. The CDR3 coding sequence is TGCAGCGTCGAAGGGACAGGGGGTGGCTACACCTTC. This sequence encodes CSVEGTGGGYTF.

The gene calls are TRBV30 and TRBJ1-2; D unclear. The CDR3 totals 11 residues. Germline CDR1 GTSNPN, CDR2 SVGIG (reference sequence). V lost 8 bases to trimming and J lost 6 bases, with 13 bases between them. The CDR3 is CARSDGNGYTF. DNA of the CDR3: TGTGCCCGCTCTGATGGGAATGGCTACACCTTC. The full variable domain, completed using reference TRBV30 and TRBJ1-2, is SQTIHQWPATLVQPVGSPLSLECTVEGTSNPNLYWYRQAAGRGLQLLFYSVGIGQISSEVPQNLSASRPQDRQFILSSKKLLLSDSGFYLCARSDGNGYTFGSGTRLTVV.

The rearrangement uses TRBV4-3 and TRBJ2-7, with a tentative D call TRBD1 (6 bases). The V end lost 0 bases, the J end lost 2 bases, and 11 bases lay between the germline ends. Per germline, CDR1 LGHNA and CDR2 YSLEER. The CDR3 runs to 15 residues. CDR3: CASSQEQPGAYEQYF. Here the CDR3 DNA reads TGCGCCAGCAGCCAAGAACAGCCAGGGGCCTACGAGCAGTACTTC.

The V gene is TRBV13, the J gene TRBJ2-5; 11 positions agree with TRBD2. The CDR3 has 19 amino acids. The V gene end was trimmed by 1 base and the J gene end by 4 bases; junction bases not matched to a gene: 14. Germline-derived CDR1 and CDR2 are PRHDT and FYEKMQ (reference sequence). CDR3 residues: CASSLAATSGAYLIETQYF. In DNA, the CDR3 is TGTGCCAGCAGCTTAGCCGCGACTAGCGGGGCCTATCTTATAGAGACCCAGTACTTC. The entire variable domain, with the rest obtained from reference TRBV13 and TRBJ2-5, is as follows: AAGVIQSPRHLIKEKRETATLKCYPIPRHDTVYWYQQGPGQDPQFLISFYEKMQSDKGSIPDRFSAQQFSDYHSELNMSSLELGDSALYFCASSLAATSGAYLIETQYFGPGTRLLVL.

CDR3 region: CASSYLGQGAFYGYTF. CDR3 nucleotide sequence: TGTGCCAGCAGTTACCTCGGACAGGGAGCTTTCTATGGCTACACCTTC. The chain is built from TRBV6-5 and TRBJ1-2, with 8 nucleotides matching TRBD1. With 2 bases clipped from V and 4 bases from J, the junction kept 9 bases outside the gene matches. The CDR3 totals 16 residues. Germline CDR1 and CDR2: MNHEY and SVGAGI.